This T cell receptor beta chain derives from a study of shared clonotypes between healthy human individuals. As for the study in general: The study used three CD4 naive, three CD4 memory, two CD8 naive and one CD8 memory plate per donor. The study, taken as a whole, reports: It was observed that about 5% of naive CD4 clonotypes were shared across a few donors. Donor clonotype sharing was expected to depend on sequencing depth.

CDR1 MDHEN and CDR2 SYDVKM come from the germline V gene. Unmatched junction bases numbered 11, after V lost 8 bases and J lost 5 bases. This CDR3 region has 14 residues. Using immunoSEQ multiplex PCR, the repertoire was profiled, and TCRdb retains in-frame clones only, with some absent. The data show roughly 2,500,000 clones, with 80% to 95% seen just once and 0.36% held by the top ten. A word on this clone: Antigen specificity is unknown.

The sequenced sample was naive CD4+ T cells from PBMCs. Subset: CD45RA+ positively selected. J is TRBJ2-7 and V is TRBV28, with 8 bases identical to TRBD1. This TCR came from a man younger than 30 in good health. Some clones in this sample may be carry-over from other donors' samples. The chain's CDR3 is CASEPDRGGNEQYF. The DNA for the CDR3 is TGTGCCAGCGAACCTGACAGGGGTGGAAACGAGCAGTACTTC.